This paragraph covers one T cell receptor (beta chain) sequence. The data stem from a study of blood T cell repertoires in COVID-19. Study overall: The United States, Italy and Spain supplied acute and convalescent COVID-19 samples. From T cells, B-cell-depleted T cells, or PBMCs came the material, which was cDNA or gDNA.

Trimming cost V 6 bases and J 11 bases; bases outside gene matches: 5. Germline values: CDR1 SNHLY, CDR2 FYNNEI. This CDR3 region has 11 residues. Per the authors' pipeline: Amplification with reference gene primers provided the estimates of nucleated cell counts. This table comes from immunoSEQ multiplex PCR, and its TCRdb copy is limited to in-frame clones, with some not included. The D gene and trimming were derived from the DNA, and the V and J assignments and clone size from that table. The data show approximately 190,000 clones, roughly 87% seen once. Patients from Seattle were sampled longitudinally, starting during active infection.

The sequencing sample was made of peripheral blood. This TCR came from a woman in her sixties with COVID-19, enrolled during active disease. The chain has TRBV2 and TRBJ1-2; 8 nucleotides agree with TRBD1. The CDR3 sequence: CASRRTGTYTF. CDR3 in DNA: TGTGCCAGCAGGCGGACAGGGACGTACACCTTC.